This T cell receptor (beta chain) was observed in a study of shared clonotypes between healthy human individuals (dated by TCRdb to about 2020). Study-wide context: Three men and two women, aged 18 to 49 years, made up the cohort. Leukapheresis yielded between about 0.85 and 10 billion PBMCs per donor. For each donor, CD4 naive and CD4 memory were each run on three plates, CD8 naive on two plates, and CD8 memory on one plate. To increase sequencing depth and limit assay-specific biases, different laboratories used diverse techniques to prepare libraries and sequence TCR repertoires. To estimate repertoire size and how much clonotype sharing occurs between individuals, the study deeply sequenced the blood TCR repertoires of about five healthy adults. Overall study outcomes, separate from this receptor: Rarefaction of sorted-subset datasets indicated incomplete sequencing despite the large sequencing depth. About 5% of naive CD4, 3.5% of naive CD8, roughly 2.5% of memory CD4, and around 0.42% of memory CD8 clonotypes were shared across several donors. Pairwise subsampling indicated that sequencing depth was expected to affect the degree of clonotype sharing among donors. Because the study included a small number of donors, the genetic and exposure-history diversity represented was limited. Compared with non-shared clonotypes, clonotypes shared by all four sorted-subset donors had higher generation probabilities. Sampling was limited to blood, and TCR repertoires in tissue likely differ from TCR repertoires in blood. Estimated clonotype richness was generally larger for naive than for memory subsets.

TCR CDR3 regions were amplified from genomic DNA by multiplex PCR using the deep immunoSEQ assay. Extracted genomic DNA from each cell subset was distributed evenly across all wells of several immunoSEQ 96-well plates, and each plate was treated as a replicate. Each replicate PCR for sorted subsets received around 210 ng genomic DNA, equal to about 30,000 T cell genomes. Purified libraries were quantified with a Qubit 3.0 fluorometer, sized on a Bioanalyzer 2100, and re-quantified with the KAPA Library Quantification kit. Each immunoSEQ 96-well plate was sequenced on its own single-read 150-cycle Illumina NextSeq 550 flow cell. The source study handled its data this way. Because the immunoSEQ output included only junctional sequences and no quality scores, the filtering could not be the same as the filtering used for full-length reads. To assign V/J genes and CDR3, sequences were annotated using PyIR, a Python wrapper for IgBLAST v1.9, with IMGT germline references. Reads were filtered out if the reads had weak V/J assignments (E-value above 1e-6), no CDR3, stop codons, out-of-frame junctions, or ambiguous translated residues. V3J clonotypes were defined by identical inferred V gene, J gene, and CDR3 amino acid sequence. Percentage overlap between repertoires was computed as shared unique clonotypes divided by the size of the smaller repertoire. Richness of each repertoire was evaluated using RTK rarefaction, the Chao1 estimator, and Recon v2.1 estimates of unobserved clonotypes. Generation probabilities for all TCRbeta clonotypes obtained by the gDNA method from several donors were computed using OLGA. Imported from immuneACCESS, the table was reduced by TCRdb to in-frame sequences with V and J called. These copies leave out some clones; in studies compared against another copy, an unresolved V gene accounts for under half, and the cause of the remainder is not known. That table gives V, J and clone size, and the DNA gave D and trimming. The sample table lists more than 1,200,000 clones, approximately 98.5% of them with a count of one. Approximately 0.4% of the sample is in the top ten clones.

Taken from the germline V gene (reference sequence), the CDR1 and CDR2 loops are MNHEY and SMNVEV. V was cut back by 3 bases and J by 0 bases, leaving a gap of 9 bases between them. The CDR3 covers 16 residues, taking in both the cysteine and the phenylalanine. Solely the CDR3 DNA is kept, with 48 bases framed from the first base. Donors were healthy HIV-negative adults with no recently reported acute infections or vaccinations. Every donor was a Caucasian adult living in Nashville, Tennessee, USA. Magnetic negative selection was used to enrich CD4+ T cells, after which naive cells were positively selected on CD45RA and the negative fraction became the memory subset. After blood collection by leukapheresis, PBMCs were isolated using Ficoll-Histopaque density gradient centrifugation and then cryopreserved in the vapor phase of liquid nitrogen. Purity and quantity of every magnetically sorted T cell population were checked by analytical flow cytometry. Each sorted fraction had its genomic DNA isolated and then quantified by UV absorbance on a Nanodrop 2000c.

Note on this clone: The target of this receptor is not known. No much larger clone exists at a distance of one base, and base qualities are not known.

The chain is assembled from TRBV27 and TRBJ2-6, with the identity of the D gene unclear. The TCR was taken from a man under 40 in good health. The sequenced material came from naive CD4+ T cells sorted from blood. The sample's cell subset or site, from its label and the paper: CD45RA+ positively selected. The CDR3 protein: CASSLGPSSGANVLTF. The bases are TGTGCCAGCAGTTTGGGCCCCAGCTCTGGGGCCAACGTCCTGACTTTC.